The entry below describes one TCR beta chain. Its antigen is as yet unknown. An end of the junction does not agree with germline; a read error may underlie this. The data stem from a study of type 1 regulatory T cells. The germline gives CDR1 SGHTA, CDR2 FQGNSA. CDR3 length equals 15 residues. Each CDR3 protein is one row after TCRdb ran MiXCR on the reads. The repertoire holds around 62,000 distinct CDR3 sequences, around 60% seen once, with 7% to 8.5% in the top ten. The chain carries TRBV7-2 and TRBJ2-7; 11 nucleotides agree with TRBD2. The clonotype comes from a human donor in good health. What was sequenced was cultured T cells, either the whole culture or a sorted T cell fraction (not recorded which). Subset specified: Tr1-enriched cell product generated in vitro against host alloantigens. CDR3 DNA sequence: TGTGCCGGCAGCTCCGGGACTAGCGGATCCTACGAGCAGTACTTC. It codes for CAGSSGTSGSYEQYF.